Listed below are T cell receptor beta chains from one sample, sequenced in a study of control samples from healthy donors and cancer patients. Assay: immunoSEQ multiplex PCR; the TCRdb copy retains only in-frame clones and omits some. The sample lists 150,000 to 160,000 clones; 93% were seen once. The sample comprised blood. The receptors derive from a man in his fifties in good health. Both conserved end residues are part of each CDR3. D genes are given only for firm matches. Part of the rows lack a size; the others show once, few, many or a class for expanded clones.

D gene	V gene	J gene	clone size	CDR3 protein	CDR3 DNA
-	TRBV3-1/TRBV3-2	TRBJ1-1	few	CASSRHLPGTEAFF	TGTGCCAGCAGCCGTCACCTCCCGGGGACTGAAGCTTTCTTT
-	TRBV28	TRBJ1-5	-	CASTEVVSNQPQHF	TGTGCCAGCACCGAAGTTGTTAGCAATCAGCCCCAGCATTTT
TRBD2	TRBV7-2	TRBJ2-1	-	CASSLGSSGSYNEQFF	TGTGCCAGCAGCTTAGGTTCTAGCGGCTCCTACAATGAGCAGTTCTTC
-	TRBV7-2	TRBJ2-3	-	CASSVSGTRGTDTQYF	TGTGCCAGCAGCGTGAGTGGAACACGAGGCACAGATACGCAGTATTTT
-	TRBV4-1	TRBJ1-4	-	CASSQEGSGSGYEKLFF	TGCGCCAGCAGCCAAGAAGGGTCGGGCAGTGGATACGAAAAACTGTTTTTT
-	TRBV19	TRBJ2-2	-	CASSRKGVGTGELFF	TGTGCCAGTAGTAGAAAGGGGGTAGGGACCGGGGAGCTGTTTTTT
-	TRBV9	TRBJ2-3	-	CASSVATGEITQYF	TGTGCCAGCAGCGTAGCTACGGGGGAAATTACGCAGTATTTT
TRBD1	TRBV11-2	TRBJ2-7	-	CASSLAGQGTFPYEQYF	TGTGCCAGCAGCTTAGCGGGACAGGGGACCTTTCCCTACGAGCAGTACTTC
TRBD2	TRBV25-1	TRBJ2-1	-	CASTGDYSYNEQFF	TGTGCCAGCACCGGGGACTACTCCTACAATGAGCAGTTCTTC
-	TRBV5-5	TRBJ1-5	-	CASSHQDTNNQPQHF	TGTGCCAGCAGCCACCAGGACACAAACAATCAGCCCCAGCATTTT
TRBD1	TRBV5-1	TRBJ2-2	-	CASMGQGTNTGELFF	TGCGCCAGTATGGGACAGGGCACGAACACCGGGGAGCTGTTTTTT
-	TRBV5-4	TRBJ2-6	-	CASSYGQHSGANVLTF	TGTGCCAGCAGCTACGGACAGCACTCTGGGGCCAACGTCCTGACTTTC
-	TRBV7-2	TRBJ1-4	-	CASSLRTNEKLFF	TGTGCCAGCAGCTTAAGAACTAATGAAAAACTGTTTTTT
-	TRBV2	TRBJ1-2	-	CASSEMDSYGYTF	TGTGCCAGCAGTGAAATGGACAGCTATGGCTACACCTTC
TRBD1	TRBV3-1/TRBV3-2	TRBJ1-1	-	CASSAPGTGGNTEAFF	TGTGCCAGCAGCGCCCCCGGGACAGGGGGGAACACTGAAGCTTTCTTT
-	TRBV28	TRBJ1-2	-	CASSLDWSSYGYTF	TGTGCCAGCAGTTTGGATTGGAGCAGCTATGGCTACACCTTC
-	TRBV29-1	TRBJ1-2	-	CSVAGSGGYTF	TGCAGCGTTGCAGGGTCCGGTGGCTACACCTTC
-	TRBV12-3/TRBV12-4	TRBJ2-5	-	CASSFTRAETQYF	TGTGCCAGCAGTTTTACCAGGGCTGAGACCCAGTACTTC
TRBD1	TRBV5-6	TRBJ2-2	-	CASSLAGTGKAGELFF	TGTGCCAGCAGCTTAGCCGGGACAGGAAAGGCCGGGGAGCTGTTTTTT
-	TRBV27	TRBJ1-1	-	CASSLSRGNTEAFF	TGTGCCAGCAGTTTATCGCGTGGGAACACTGAAGCTTTCTTT
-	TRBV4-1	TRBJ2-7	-	CASSQGWGSSYEQYF	TGCGCCAGCAGCCAAGGGTGGGGAAGCTCCTACGAGCAGTACTTC
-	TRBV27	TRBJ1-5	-	CASSSGGSWPQHF	TGTGCCAGCAGTTCGGGTGGTAGTTGGCCCCAGCATTTT
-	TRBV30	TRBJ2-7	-	CAWGSSYEQYF	TGTGCCTGGGGATCATCCTACGAGCAGTACTTC
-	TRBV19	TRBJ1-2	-	CASSTVDNYGYTF	TGTGCCAGTAGTACAGTGGACAACTATGGCTACACCTTC
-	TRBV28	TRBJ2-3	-	CASSLMYTDTQYF	TGTGCCAGCAGTTTAATGTACACAGATACGCAGTATTTT
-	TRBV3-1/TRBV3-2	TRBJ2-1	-	CASSREAYSYNEQFF	TGTGCCAGCAGCCGAGAGGCGTACTCCTACAATGAGCAGTTCTTC
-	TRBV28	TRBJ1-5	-	CASSVVLSTQHF	TGTGCCAGCAGCGTGGTCCTTAGTACCCAGCATTTT
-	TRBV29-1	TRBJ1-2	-	CSVDGAAVEGYTF	TGCAGCGTTGACGGGGCGGCGGTGGAGGGCTACACCTTC
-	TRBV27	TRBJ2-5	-	CASSLVVGGLETQYF	TGTGCCAGCAGTTTAGTCGTTGGGGGTTTGGAGACCCAGTACTTC
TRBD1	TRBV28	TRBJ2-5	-	CASSLWGQGSQETQYF	TGTGCCAGCAGTTTATGGGGACAGGGGTCCCAAGAGACCCAGTACTTC
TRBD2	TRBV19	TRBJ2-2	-	CASSIRLAGGAGELFF	TGTGCCAGTAGTATTCGGCTAGCGGGAGGTGCCGGGGAGCTGTTTTTT
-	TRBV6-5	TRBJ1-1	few	CASSSGGTEAFF	TGTGCCAGCAGTTCCGGGGGCACTGAAGCTTTCTTT
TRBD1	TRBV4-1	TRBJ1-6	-	CASSHPTGGSSPLHF	TGCGCCAGCAGCCACCCGACAGGGGGAAGCTCACCCCTCCACTTT
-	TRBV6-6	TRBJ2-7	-	CASRPGTSPSYEQYF	TGTGCCAGCAGACCCGGGACTTCTCCCTCCTACGAGCAGTACTTC
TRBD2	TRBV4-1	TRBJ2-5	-	CASSQLVPGLAGEETQYF	TGCGCCAGCAGTCAACTAGTGCCGGGACTAGCGGGAGAAGAGACCCAGTACTTC